This T cell receptor beta chain was sequenced in a study of cytomegalovirus exposure and HLA in healthy donors. Overall study results and limits: The authors listed roughly 150 TCR beta chains as cytomegalovirus-associated.

The PCR employed 60 Vbeta primers together with 13 Jbeta primers. The table came from immunoSEQ multiplex PCR; TCRdb's copy has only in-frame clones and leaves some out. The sample lists some 71,000 clones, about 76% seen once, with more than 2.5% in the top ten. In the case of this clone: Antigen specificity is unknown.

The V gene end was trimmed by 1 base and the J gene end by 5 bases; junction bases not matched to a gene: 5. Germline CDR1 SGHAT, CDR2 FQNNGV. The CDR3 covers 16 residues. This chain links TRBV11-2 with TRBJ2-5; 12 bases agree with TRBD2. The receptor was isolated from a man younger than 35 in good health and CMV-seronegative. Sample: PBMCs. CDR3 sequence: CASSLVGLAGGETQYF. The CDR3 DNA follows: TGTGCCAGCAGCTTAGTCGGGCTAGCGGGGGGGGAGACCCAGTACTTC.